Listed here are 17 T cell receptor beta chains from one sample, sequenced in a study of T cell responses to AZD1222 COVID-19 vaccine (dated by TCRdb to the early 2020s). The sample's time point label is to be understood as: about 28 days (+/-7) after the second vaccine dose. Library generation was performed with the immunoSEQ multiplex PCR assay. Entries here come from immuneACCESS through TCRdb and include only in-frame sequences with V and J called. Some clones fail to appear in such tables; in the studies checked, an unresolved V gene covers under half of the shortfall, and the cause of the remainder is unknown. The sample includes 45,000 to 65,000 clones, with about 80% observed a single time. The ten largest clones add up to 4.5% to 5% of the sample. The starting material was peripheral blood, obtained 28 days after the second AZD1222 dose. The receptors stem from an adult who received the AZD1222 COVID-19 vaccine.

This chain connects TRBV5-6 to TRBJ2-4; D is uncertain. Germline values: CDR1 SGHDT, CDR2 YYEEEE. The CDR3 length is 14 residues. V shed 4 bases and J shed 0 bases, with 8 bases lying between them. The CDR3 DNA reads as TGTGCCAGCAGCCTCGACTTAGCCAAAAACATTCAGTACTTC. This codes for CASSLDLAKNIQYF.

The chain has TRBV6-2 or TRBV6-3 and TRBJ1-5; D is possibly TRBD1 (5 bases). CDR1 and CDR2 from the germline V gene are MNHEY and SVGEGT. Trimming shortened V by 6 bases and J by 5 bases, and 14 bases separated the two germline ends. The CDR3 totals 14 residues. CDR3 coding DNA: TGTGCCAGCAGCCAAGGGGACGGATATCAGCCCCAGCATTTT. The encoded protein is CASSQGDGYQPQHF.

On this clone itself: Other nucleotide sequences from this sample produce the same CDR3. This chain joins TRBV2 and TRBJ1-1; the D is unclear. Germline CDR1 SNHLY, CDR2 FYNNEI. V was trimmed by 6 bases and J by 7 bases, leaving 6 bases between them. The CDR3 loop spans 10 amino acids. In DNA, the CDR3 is TGTGCCAGCAGCGTGGGTGAAGCTTTCTTT. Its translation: CASSVGEAFF.

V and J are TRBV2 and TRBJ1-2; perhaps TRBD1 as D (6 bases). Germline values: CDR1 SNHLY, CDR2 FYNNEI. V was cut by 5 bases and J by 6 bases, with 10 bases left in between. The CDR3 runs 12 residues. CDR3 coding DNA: TGTGCCAGCAGTCAGGACAGTAATGGCTACACCTTC. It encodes CASSQDSNGYTF.

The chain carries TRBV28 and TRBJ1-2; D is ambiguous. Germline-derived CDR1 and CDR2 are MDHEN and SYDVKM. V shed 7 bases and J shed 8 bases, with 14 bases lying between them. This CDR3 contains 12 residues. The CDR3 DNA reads TGTGCCAGCACCCTTTCAGGTGCCGGCTACACCTTC. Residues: CASTLSGAGYTF.

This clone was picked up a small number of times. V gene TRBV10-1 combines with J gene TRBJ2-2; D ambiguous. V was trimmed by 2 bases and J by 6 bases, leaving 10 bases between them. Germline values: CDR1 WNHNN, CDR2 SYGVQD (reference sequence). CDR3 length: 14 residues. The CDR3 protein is CASSERSLSGELFF. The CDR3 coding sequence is TGCGCCAGCAGTGAGAGGTCTTTGTCCGGGGAGCTGTTTTTT.

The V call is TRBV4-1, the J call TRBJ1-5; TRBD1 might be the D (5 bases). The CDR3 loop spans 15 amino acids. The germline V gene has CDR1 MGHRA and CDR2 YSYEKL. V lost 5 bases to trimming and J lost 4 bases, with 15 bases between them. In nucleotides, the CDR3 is TGCGCCAGCAGCGGCCAGGGTGGGGGTAATCAGCCCCAGCATTTT. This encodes CASSGQGGGNQPQHF.

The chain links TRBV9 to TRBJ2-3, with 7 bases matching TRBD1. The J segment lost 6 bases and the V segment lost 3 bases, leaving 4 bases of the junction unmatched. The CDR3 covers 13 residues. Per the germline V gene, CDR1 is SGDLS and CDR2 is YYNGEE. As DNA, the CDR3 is TGTGCCAGCAGCGCAACCAGGGGGGATACGCAGTATTTT. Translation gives CASSATRGDTQYF.

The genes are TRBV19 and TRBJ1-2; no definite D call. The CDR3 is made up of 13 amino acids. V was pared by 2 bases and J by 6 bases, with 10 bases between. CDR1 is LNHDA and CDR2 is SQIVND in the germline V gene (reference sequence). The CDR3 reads CASSILRGNGYTF. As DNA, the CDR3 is TGTGCCAGTAGTATACTTCGAGGAAATGGCTACACCTTC.

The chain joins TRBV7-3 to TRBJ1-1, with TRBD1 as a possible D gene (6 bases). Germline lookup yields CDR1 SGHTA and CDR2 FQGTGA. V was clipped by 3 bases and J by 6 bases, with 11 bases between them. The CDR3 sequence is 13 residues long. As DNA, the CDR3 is TGTGCCAGCAGCTTCTCAGGGGCGGCTGAAGCTTTCTTT. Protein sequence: CASSFSGAAEAFF. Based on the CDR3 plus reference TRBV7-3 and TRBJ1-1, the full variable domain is GAGVSQTPSNKVTEKGKYVELRCDPISGHTALYWYRQSLGQGPEFLIYFQGTGAADDSGLPNDRFFAVRPEGSVSTLKIQRTERGDSAVYLCASSFSGAAEAFFGQGTRLTVV.

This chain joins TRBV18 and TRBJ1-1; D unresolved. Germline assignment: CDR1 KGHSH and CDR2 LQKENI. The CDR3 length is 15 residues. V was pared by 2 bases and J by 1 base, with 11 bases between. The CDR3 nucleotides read TGTGCCAGCTCACCAGAGCTCAACCCGAACACTGAAGCTTTCTTT. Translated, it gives CASSPELNPNTEAFF.

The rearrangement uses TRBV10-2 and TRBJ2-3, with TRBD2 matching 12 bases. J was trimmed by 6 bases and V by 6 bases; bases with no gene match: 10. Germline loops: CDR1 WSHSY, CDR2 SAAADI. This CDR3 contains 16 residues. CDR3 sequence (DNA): TGCGCCAGCAGGAAGACTAGCGGGGGTACAAGTGATACGCAGTATTTT. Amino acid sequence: CASRKTSGGTSDTQYF.

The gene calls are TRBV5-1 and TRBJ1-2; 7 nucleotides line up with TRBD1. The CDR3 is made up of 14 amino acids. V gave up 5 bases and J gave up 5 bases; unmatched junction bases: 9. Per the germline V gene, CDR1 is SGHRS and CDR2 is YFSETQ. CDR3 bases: TGCGCCAGCAGACCTGAGGGGGCCGTGTATGGCTACACCTTC. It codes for CASRPEGAVYGYTF.

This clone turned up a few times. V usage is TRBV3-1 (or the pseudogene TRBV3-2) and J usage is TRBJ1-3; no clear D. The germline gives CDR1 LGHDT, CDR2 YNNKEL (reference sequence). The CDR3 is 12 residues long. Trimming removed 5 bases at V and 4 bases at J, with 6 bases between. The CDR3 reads CASSNQGNTIYF. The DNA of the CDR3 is TGTGCCAGCAGCAACCAGGGAAACACCATATATTTT.

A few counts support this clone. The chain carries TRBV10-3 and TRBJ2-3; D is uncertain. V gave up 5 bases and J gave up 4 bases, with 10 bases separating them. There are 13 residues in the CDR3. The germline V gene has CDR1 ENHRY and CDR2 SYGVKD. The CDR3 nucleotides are TGTGCCATCAGTAATGGGGTCGCAGATACGCAGTATTTT. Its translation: CAISNGVADTQYF.

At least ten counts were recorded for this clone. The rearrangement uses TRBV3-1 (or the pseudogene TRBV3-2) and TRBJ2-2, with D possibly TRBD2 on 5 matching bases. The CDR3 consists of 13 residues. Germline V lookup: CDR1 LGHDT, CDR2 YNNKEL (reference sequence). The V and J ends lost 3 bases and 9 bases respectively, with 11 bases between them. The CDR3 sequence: CASSHYEGWELFF. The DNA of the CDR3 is TGTGCCAGCAGCCATTACGAGGGCTGGGAGCTGTTTTTT.

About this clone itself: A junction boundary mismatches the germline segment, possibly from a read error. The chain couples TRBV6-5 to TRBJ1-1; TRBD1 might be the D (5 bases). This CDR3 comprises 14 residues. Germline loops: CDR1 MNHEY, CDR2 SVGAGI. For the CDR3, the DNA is TGTGCCAGCAGTTACTCGATTGGGGCAGGGAAGGAGGTTTTT. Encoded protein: CASSYSIGAGKEVF.